These 28 T cell receptor beta chains came from one sample sequenced in a study of blood T cell repertoires in COVID-19. Sequenced by immunoSEQ multiplex PCR; TCRdb stores in-frame clones only, minus some. The sample lists hundreds of thousands of clones; about 90% were seen once. Sequenced input: peripheral blood. Receptors originate from a man younger than 35 with active or convalescent COVID-19.

V gene TRBV5-1 combines with J gene TRBJ1-2, with 9 positions matching TRBD1. The V gene end was trimmed by 4 bases and the J gene end by 0 bases; junction bases not matched to a gene: 4. The CDR3 is 15 amino acids. Germline V lookup: CDR1 SGHRS, CDR2 YFSETQ. The CDR3 sequence: CASSDRGSANYGYTF. In nucleotides, the CDR3 is TGCGCCAGCAGCGACAGGGGGTCGGCTAACTATGGCTACACCTTC.

V and J are TRBV24-1 and TRBJ2-3; 10 bases align to TRBD2. Germline V gives CDR1 KGHDR, CDR2 SFDVKD. J was trimmed by 3 bases and V by 1 base; bases with no gene match: 3. CDR3 length: 16 residues. The CDR3 spells CATSDLGLAATDTQYF. DNA for the CDR3: TGTGCCACCAGTGATTTAGGACTAGCGGCGACAGATACGCAGTATTTT.

The rearrangement uses TRBV24-1 and TRBJ1-1, with D hard to call. The germline V and J ends were trimmed by 3 bases and 6 bases, with 7 bases remaining between them. The CDR3 spans 12 residues. Per the germline V gene, CDR1 is KGHDR and CDR2 is SFDVKD. CDR3 in amino acids: CATSDPGSEAFF. The CDR3 DNA sequence: TGTGCCACCAGTGATCCGGGGTCTGAAGCTTTCTTT.

The chain carries TRBV4-1 and TRBJ1-2; 8 nucleotides line up with TRBD1. Looked up from germline, CDR1 is MGHRA and CDR2 is YSYEKL. The length of the CDR3 is 17 residues. J was trimmed by 8 bases and V by 3 bases; bases with no gene match: 17. CDR3 sequence (DNA): TGCGCCAGCAGCCAGACGATCCAGACAGGGGAGAAGGGGGGCTACACCTTC. It yields the protein CASSQTIQTGEKGGYTF.

CDR3 sequence: CSIWEGGNYGYTF. As DNA, the CDR3 is TGCAGCATTTGGGAGGGGGGTAACTATGGCTACACCTTC. The chain joins TRBV29-1 to TRBJ1-2; TRBD1 might be the D (6 bases). Trimming pared 8 bases from V and 1 base from J, leaving 14 bases between. Germline CDR1 reads SQVTM; CDR2 reads ANQGSEA. This CDR3 comprises 13 residues.

The J gene is TRBJ1-2, the V gene TRBV2; D possibly corresponds to TRBD1 (6 bases). Germline CDR1 SNHLY, CDR2 FYNNEI. Trimming shortened V by 7 bases and J by 5 bases, and 14 bases separated the two germline ends. The CDR3 has 13 residues. CDR3 residues: CASTPEGGYGYTF. In DNA form, the CDR3 reads TGTGCCAGCACCCCTGAGGGGGGGTATGGCTACACCTTC.

The V call is TRBV19, the J call TRBJ2-4, with TRBD2 matching 11 bases. CDR1 is LNHDA, CDR2 SQIVND, per germline (reference sequence). J lost 7 bases, V lost 3 bases, and 17 bases had no gene match. CDR3 length: 19 residues. CDR3 sequence (DNA): TGTGCCAGTAGTATTGGGACTAGCGGTTCTCCTGGGAGGGGGAACATTCAGTACTTC. It yields the protein CASSIGTSGSPGRGNIQYF.

The chain has TRBV5-3 and TRBJ1-5, with a possible D match to TRBD1 (5 bases). TRBV5-3 is flagged as an ORF with uncertain function. Trimming cost V 4 bases and J 2 bases, with 13 bases left between them. The CDR3 length is 15 residues. DNA for the CDR3: TGTGCCAGAAGCATCCCCGGGGGGGGCAATCAGCCCCAGCATTTT. It specifies CARSIPGGGNQPQHF.

The chain is built from TRBV11-2 and TRBJ2-2; 11 bases align to TRBD1. J was trimmed by 1 base and V by 5 bases; bases with no gene match: 9. This CDR3 contains 18 residues. Germline V gene lookup returns CDR1 SGHAT and CDR2 FQNNGV. This CDR3 reads CASSQLGTGGWNTGELFF. The CDR3 DNA follows: TGTGCCAGCAGCCAACTCGGGACAGGGGGTTGGAACACCGGGGAGCTGTTTTTT.

V is TRBV5-6 and J is TRBJ1-1; D is possibly TRBD1 (5 bases). CDR3 length: 12 residues. Germline CDR1 reads SGHDT; CDR2 reads YYEEEE. Trimming removed 2 bases at V and 4 bases at J, with 6 bases between. The CDR3 DNA follows: TGTGCCAGCAGCTTAGGGGTCACTGAAGCTTTCTTT. This gives the protein CASSLGVTEAFF.

The chain is built from TRBV28 and TRBJ2-7; the match to TRBD2 covers 13 bases. Germline-derived CDR1 and CDR2 are MDHEN and SYDVKM. This CDR3 contains 16 residues. V lost 2 bases and J lost 2; bases outside the gene matches: 3. The DNA for the CDR3 is TGTGCCAGCAGTTTAGGGGGACTAGCGGGGACCTACGAGCAGTACTTC. It encodes CASSLGGLAGTYEQYF.

The gene calls are TRBV6-5 and TRBJ2-5, with 12 bases matching TRBD2. The J segment lost 7 bases and the V segment lost 7 bases, leaving 7 bases of the junction unmatched. This CDR3 is 14 amino acids long. Germline lookup yields CDR1 MNHEY and CDR2 SVGAGI. CDR3: CASKASGGVGTQYF. CDR3 DNA sequence: TGTGCCAGCAAGGCTAGCGGGGGGGTCGGGACCCAGTACTTC.

The V gene is TRBV5-6, the J gene TRBJ2-5; the match to TRBD1 covers 7 bases. The CDR3 has 14 amino acids. CDR1 is SGHDT, CDR2 YYEEEE, per germline. V was pared by 4 bases and J by 2 bases, with 5 bases of the junction left unmatched. The CDR3 DNA sequence: TGTGCCAGCAGCCCGGGGACAGAGCAAGAGACCCAGTACTTC. As protein: CASSPGTEQETQYF.

The chain links TRBV28 to TRBJ1-3, with TRBD1 matching 7 bases. Germline lookup yields CDR1 MDHEN and CDR2 SYDVKM. V lost 7 bases to trimming and J lost 2 bases; unmatched junction nucleotides: 8. CDR3 length: 15 residues. In nucleotides, the CDR3 is TGTGCCAGCAATCCACTGACAGGGACTGGAAACACCATATATTTT. Translated, it gives CASNPLTGTGNTIYF. The full variable domain, its missing parts supplied by reference TRBV28 and TRBJ1-3, is DVKVTQSSRYLVKRTGEKVFLECVQDMDHENMFWYRQDPGLGLRLIYFSYDVKMKEKGDIPEGYSVSREKKERFSLILESASTNQTSMYLCASNPLTGTGNTIYFGEGSWLTVV.

The rearrangement joins TRBV4-3 to TRBJ1-1; TRBD1 matches 7 bases. Germline CDR1 and CDR2: LGHNA and YSLEER. CDR3 length: 15 amino acids. V trimming: 3 bases; J trimming: 0 bases; junction bases outside the gene matches: 4. The CDR3 DNA reads TGCGCCAGCAGCCATCGACAGGGCTTGAACACTGAAGCTTTCTTT. Translated: CASSHRQGLNTEAFF.

The rearrangement links TRBV28 to TRBJ1-6; TRBD1 aligns across 7 bases. V was clipped by 4 bases and J by 10 bases; unmatched bases: 7. This CDR3 is 14 amino acids long. Germline-derived CDR1 and CDR2 are MDHEN and SYDVKM. This chain's CDR3 is CASSSGQMGSPLHF. In DNA, the CDR3 is TGTGCCAGCAGTTCGGGACAGATGGGGTCACCCCTCCACTTT.

The chain couples TRBV5-1 to TRBJ2-7; 7 bases align to TRBD1. This CDR3 comprises 14 residues. The V gene's germline CDR1 is SGHRS and CDR2 YFSETQ. V lost 3 bases to trimming and J lost 2 bases; unmatched junction nucleotides: 5. The CDR3 here is CASSSTGQTYEQYF. DNA of the CDR3: TGCGCCAGCAGCTCCACGGGACAGACCTACGAGCAGTACTTC.

The gene calls are TRBV2 and TRBJ1-5; D call uncertain. This CDR3 is built from 15 residues. V was shortened by 4 bases and J by 0 bases, with 10 bases between the two germline ends. The germline V gene has CDR1 SNHLY and CDR2 FYNNEI. The CDR3 region is CASSAAEYSNQPQHF. CDR3 sequence (DNA): TGTGCCAGCAGTGCGGCGGAATATAGCAATCAGCCCCAGCATTTT.

The chain uses TRBV27 and TRBJ1-3, with D unresolved. Germline assignment: CDR1 MNHEY and CDR2 SMNVEV (reference sequence). The CDR3 contains 16 residues. V lost 5 bases and J 2 bases, leaving 16 bases between the germline ends. CDR3 nucleotides: TGTGCCAGCAGTAAACAAGGTGGAGTAGCTGGAAACACCATATATTTT. Protein product: CASSKQGGVAGNTIYF.

The chain combines TRBV29-1 with TRBJ2-7, with 10 nucleotides matching TRBD1. Germline V gene data show CDR1 as SQVTM and CDR2 as ANQGSEA. The CDR3 has 13 amino acids. The ends lost 7 bases at V and 4 bases at J; junction bases unmatched: 7. DNA for the CDR3: TGCAGCGCCCGACAGGGGGCGAGTTACGAGCAGTACTTC. Translated, it gives CSARQGASYEQYF.

This chain links TRBV18 with TRBJ2-7; 7 bases are shared with TRBD1. The V gene end was trimmed by 3 bases and the J gene end by 5 bases; junction bases not matched to a gene: 7. Germline CDR1 KGHSH, CDR2 LQKENI. This CDR3 has 14 amino acids. CDR3: CASSPPGTEDEQYF. For the CDR3, the DNA is TGTGCCAGCTCACCGCCCGGGACAGAGGACGAGCAGTACTTC. Drawing the rest from reference TRBV18 and TRBJ2-7, the complete variable domain is NAGVMQNPRHLVRRRGQEARLRCSPMKGHSHVYWYRQLPEEGLKFMVYLQKENIIDESGMPKERFSAEFPKEGPSILRIQQVVRGDSAAYFCASSPPGTEDEQYFGPGTRLTVT.

The CDR3 DNA sequence: TGTGCCAGCAGCTTGAGCGGGCCAAACATTCAGTACTTC. Its translation: CASSLSGPNIQYF. The V gene is TRBV5-4, the J gene TRBJ2-4, with D tentatively TRBD2 (6 bases). V gave up 1 base and J gave up 6 bases, with 8 bases separating them. The CDR3 is 13 amino acids. From germline, CDR1 is SGHNT and CDR2 YYREEE (reference sequence).

CDR3 bases: TGTGCCAGCAGCAGAGACGGGAGTAGCGGTGAGCAGTACTTC. It encodes CASSRDGSSGEQYF. This chain uses TRBV21-1 with TRBJ2-7; TRBD2 is taken as the D call from the table, unchecked against the DNA. TRBV21-1 represents a pseudogene. This CDR3 has 14 amino acids.

V gene TRBV28 combines with J gene TRBJ1-5; no clear D. V lost 5 bases, J lost 2 bases, and 13 bases lay in between. CDR1 is MDHEN, CDR2 SYDVKM, per germline. The CDR3 has 15 residues. CDR3 loop: CASSVQGGGNQPQHF. In nucleotides, the CDR3 is TGTGCCAGCAGTGTTCAAGGCGGGGGCAATCAGCCCCAGCATTTT.

The genes are TRBV2 and TRBJ1-2; D is unclear. The CDR3 has 11 amino acids. Germline V gene lookup returns CDR1 SNHLY and CDR2 FYNNEI. Trimming shortened V by 5 bases and J by 8 bases, and 9 bases separated the two germline ends. The CDR3 DNA sequence: TGTGCCAGCAGTTACGTTGGCGGCTACACCTTC. This codes for CASSYVGGYTF.

This clone is a singleton in its sample. The gene calls are TRBV6-6 and TRBJ2-3; possibly TRBD2 for D (6 bases). The germline CDR1 and CDR2 sequences are MNHNY and SVGAGI (reference sequence). The CDR3 runs 16 residues. V dropped 5 bases and J dropped 3 bases, with 18 bases sitting between them. The CDR3 loop is CASSPGLGPFTDTQYF. The CDR3 DNA is TGTGCCAGCAGTCCGGGACTGGGTCCCTTTACAGATACGCAGTATTTT.

The genes are TRBV2 and TRBJ2-7, with D maybe TRBD1 (5 bases). Germline V gives CDR1 SNHLY, CDR2 FYNNEI. The CDR3 contains 12 residues. Between the trimmed V and J ends, which lost 11 bases and 2 bases, there was a span of 13 bases. The CDR3 nucleotides read TGTGCCTCACAGGACCTCACCTACGAGCAGTACTTC. Amino acid sequence: CASQDLTYEQYF.

The chain employs TRBV25-1 and TRBJ1-2, with no clear D. From germline, CDR1 is MGHDK and CDR2 SYGVNS. V was trimmed by 3 bases and J by 4 bases, leaving 6 bases between them. The CDR3 has 12 residues. The CDR3 protein is CASSDSLYGYTF. DNA of the CDR3: TGTGCCAGCAGTGATAGCCTCTATGGCTACACCTTC.